This T cell receptor (beta chain) was retrieved from a study of cytomegalovirus exposure and HLA in healthy donors. In its sample, this clone is large (0.1 to 1%). What it binds is not known. Germline V gene sequence: CDR1 SGHTA, CDR2 FQGTGA. This CDR3 contains 14 residues. V shed 4 bases and J 4 bases; nucleotides not matched to a gene: 3. The protocol was immunoSEQ multiplex PCR, while the TCRdb copy is restricted to in-frame clones and leaves out a portion. Seen here are 120,000 to 150,000 clones, about 89% observed once, and the top ten hold 3% to 3.5%. Study-level findings and limits: Overall, approximately 180 TCR beta chains were annotated as cytomegalovirus-associated. Rare TCR sequences dominated, though some public TCRs recurred in many donors. First-cohort TCR clusters were later found to tend to co-occur in the roughly 130 validation repertoires.

The sequenced sample consisted of PBMCs. The sequence came from a woman aged 18-29 years in good health and CMV-seropositive. The chain carries TRBV7-3 and TRBJ2-7, with 11 positions matching TRBD1. CDR3 protein: CASSSGTGGYEQYF. In DNA, the CDR3 is TGTGCCAGCAGCTCCGGGACAGGGGGTTACGAGCAGTACTTC.